What follows are 5 T cell receptor beta chains derived from one specimen sequenced in a study of radiotherapy plus CTLA-4 blockade in lung cancer. Only in-frame clones appear in the TCRdb table, and some are missing; sequencing was by immunoSEQ multiplex PCR. Of some 110,000 clones in the sample, about 87% were seen once. The sequencing here drew on peripheral blood, taken from a patient treated with radiotherapy plus ipilimumab. These receptors came from a human donor with non-small cell lung cancer that progressed on radiotherapy plus ipilimumab.

This clone was observed once. The chain carries TRBV5-1 and TRBJ1-4, with D possibly matching TRBD1 (6 bases). Trimming took 0 bases from V and 8 from J, leaving 14 bases between them. Germline V CDR1 and CDR2: SGHRS, YFSETQ. This CDR3 has 15 residues. The CDR3 coding sequence is TGCGCCAGCAGCTTGGACCCCAGGGGAACCGAAAAACTGTTTTTT. It specifies CASSLDPRGTEKLFF.

This clone was detected once. V is TRBV25-1 and J is TRBJ2-1, with 9 bases fitting TRBD1. The CDR3 loop spans 18 amino acids. V was clipped by 8 bases and J by 0 bases; unmatched bases: 14. Germline lookup yields CDR1 MGHDK and CDR2 SYGVNS. The CDR3 reads CASRGTGPPASSYNEQFF. The CDR3 coding sequence is TGTGCCAGCCGGGGGACAGGGCCCCCGGCGAGCTCCTACAATGAGCAGTTCTTC.

This chain connects TRBV7-3 to TRBJ2-2; 12 positions match TRBD2. Germline V gene data show CDR1 as SGHTA and CDR2 as FQGTGA. The CDR3 extends over 17 amino acids. J gave up 5 bases and V 2 bases, and 6 bases lay outside the gene matches. The CDR3 is CASSLSLAGGGTGELFF. The CDR3 bases are TGTGCCAGCAGCTTATCACTAGCGGGAGGTGGTACCGGGGAGCTGTTTTTT.

The J gene is TRBJ1-1, the V gene TRBV27; 7 nucleotides align to TRBD1. CDR1 is MNHEY, CDR2 SMNVEV, per germline (reference sequence). V lost 5 bases to trimming and J lost 4 bases; unmatched junction nucleotides: 1. This CDR3 has 12 amino acids. Here the CDR3 reads CASSDRVTEAFF. In DNA form, the CDR3 reads TGTGCCAGCAGTGACAGGGTCACTGAAGCTTTCTTT.

V usage is TRBV30 and J usage is TRBJ2-7, with a weak D call TRBD2 (6 bases). Between the trimmed V and J ends, which lost 6 bases and 4 bases, there was a span of 13 bases. The V gene's germline CDR1 is GTSNPN and CDR2 SVGIG (reference sequence). This CDR3 spans 12 amino acids. CDR3 region: CACRLVGYEQYF. The CDR3 DNA sequence: TGTGCCTGCAGACTAGTTGGTTACGAGCAGTACTTC.